The 29 T cell receptor beta chains presented below share a single source sample, sequenced in a study of cytomegalovirus exposure and HLA in healthy donors (dated by TCRdb to about 2017). The method was the immunoSEQ multiplex PCR assay. The multiplex PCR relied on a mix of 60 forward primers for TCR Vbeta segments and 13 reverse primers for TCR Jbeta segments. As stored in TCRdb, this immuneACCESS dataset retains in-frame rearrangements with V and J assigned. A fraction of the clones does not appear; measured against another copy, unresolved V genes explain less than half of the discrepancy, and the remainder lacks a known reason. The table for this sample lists around 180,000 clones; around 80% of them were counted only once. The ten most abundant clones make up more than 5.5% of the sample. The sequenced sample consisted of PBMCs. All receptors derive from a man aged 35 to 55 in good health and CMV-seronegative.

This clone has only a few counts. The chain couples TRBV5-4 to TRBJ2-5; the D gene is possibly TRBD2 (5 bases). V lost 4 bases and J lost 5, with 18 bases in between. The length of the CDR3 is 15 residues. The germline V gene has CDR1 SGHNT and CDR2 YYREEE (reference sequence). CDR3 DNA sequence: TGTGCCAGCAGCGACCGGGCCTCGGGCGGGGAGACCCAGTACTTC. Its protein product is CASSDRASGGETQYF. The entire variable domain, with the rest obtained from reference TRBV5-4 and TRBJ2-5, is as follows: ETGVTQSPTHLIKTRGQQVTLRCSSQSGHNTVSWYQQALGQGPQFIFQYYREEENGRGNFPPRFSGLQFPNYSSELNVNALELDDSALYLCASSDRASGGETQYFGPGTRLLVL.

The chain links TRBV7-2 to TRBJ1-4; D is ambiguous. Trimming removed 7 bases at V and 0 bases at J, with 15 bases between. Per the germline V gene, CDR1 is SGHTA and CDR2 is FQGNSA. The CDR3 has 16 amino acids. The DNA of the CDR3 is TGTGCCAGCACTCTCACCACCGGTGCAACTAATGAAAAACTGTTTTTT. Translation gives CASTLTTGATNEKLFF.

On this clone itself: The sample holds other DNA sequences that translate to the same CDR3. The CDR3, as DNA: TGTGCCAGCAGTGATCCCCGGGGTGGGGACACTGAAGCTTTCTTT. Its protein product is CASSDPRGGDTEAFF. The rearrangement uses TRBV25-1 and TRBJ1-1; D gene ambiguous. V shed 3 bases and J shed 3 bases, with 14 bases lying between them. This CDR3 contains 15 residues. Germline V CDR1 and CDR2: MGHDK, SYGVNS.

Details on this clone: This sample includes further DNA sequences coding for the same CDR3. The V call is TRBV6-1, the J call TRBJ2-3; maybe TRBD2 (6 bases). The V gene's germline CDR1 is MNHNS and CDR2 SASEGT. The ends were cut back, 7 bases at V and 2 bases at J, with 16 bases in the middle. This CDR3 is 15 amino acids long. This CDR3 reads CASTPSGGFTDTQYF. CDR3 nucleotide sequence: TGTGCCAGCACCCCATCTGGGGGGTTCACAGATACGCAGTATTTT.

The V call is TRBV7-9, the J call TRBJ1-2, with D possibly TRBD1 on 6 matching bases. V was cut by 0 bases and J by 7 bases, with 9 bases left in between. The CDR3 is 13 residues long. Germline values: CDR1 SEHNR, CDR2 FQNEAQ (reference sequence). The CDR3 DNA follows: TGTGCCAGCAGCTTAGCATCAGGGGCTGGCTACACCTTC. Protein product: CASSLASGAGYTF. Full variable domain (outside the CDR3, taken from reference TRBV7-9 and TRBJ1-2): DTGVSQNPRHKITKRGQNVTFRCDPISEHNRLYWYRQTLGQGPEFLTYFQNEAQLEKSRLLSDRFSAERPKGSFSTLEIQRTEQGDSAMYLCASSLASGAGYTFGSGTRLTVV.

This chain uses TRBV6-5 with TRBJ1-1; 11 bases are shared with TRBD1. This CDR3 spans 15 amino acids. V shed 2 bases, J shed 4 bases, and the junction held 3 bases outside the gene matches. CDR1 and CDR2 from the germline V gene are MNHEY and SVGAGI. The CDR3 bases are TGTGCCAGCAGTTACCGGACAGGGGGCCCCACTGAAGCTTTCTTT. Translating it yields CASSYRTGGPTEAFF.

The chain joins TRBV6-5 to TRBJ1-2, with 9 nucleotides matching TRBD1. Per germline, CDR1 MNHEY and CDR2 SVGAGI. Trimming cost V 4 bases and J 3 bases; bases outside gene matches: 6. This CDR3 is built from 15 residues. Written as DNA, the CDR3 is TGTGCCAGCAGTTCTCCAGGGGACAGGGACTATGGCTACACCTTC. The encoded protein is CASSSPGDRDYGYTF.

This chain joins TRBV13 and TRBJ1-2; D not certain. Per the germline V gene, CDR1 is PRHDT and CDR2 is FYEKMQ (reference sequence). V lost 3 bases and J lost 2, with 7 bases in between. The CDR3 has 13 residues. This chain's CDR3 is CASSFTENYGYTF. The DNA for the CDR3 is TGTGCCAGCAGCTTTACAGAAAACTATGGCTACACCTTC.

The chain combines TRBV29-1 with TRBJ1-1; D possibly corresponds to TRBD1 (5 bases). Trimming stripped 8 bases from V and 3 bases from J, with 10 bases between. The CDR3 is made up of 11 amino acids. Looked up from germline, CDR1 is SQVTM and CDR2 is ANQGSEA. Here the CDR3 reads CSSGRDTEAFF. CDR3 nucleotides: TGCAGCTCAGGGAGGGACACTGAAGCTTTCTTT.

V gene TRBV6-1 combines with J gene TRBJ1-1, with unresolved D. The CDR3 loop spans 15 amino acids. Deletions cut 4 bases from V and 0 bases from J, with 12 bases between. CDR1 and CDR2 (germline): MNHNS, SASEGT. The CDR3 DNA sequence: TGTGCCAGCAGTGCACCAGGATTACTGAACACTGAAGCTTTCTTT. Residues: CASSAPGLLNTEAFF.

A remark on this clone: Within the sample, other DNA sequences also encode this same CDR3. The rearrangement joins TRBV4-1 to TRBJ2-1; D is unresolved. V lost 0 bases and J 14 bases, leaving 11 bases between the germline ends. The CDR3 length is 12 residues. Germline V CDR1 and CDR2: MGHRA, YSYEKL. CDR3 sequence reads: CASSQEGRGKFF. CDR3 DNA sequence: TGCGCCAGCAGCCAAGAGGGCCGTGGTAAGTTCTTC.

The V gene is TRBV6-5, the J gene TRBJ2-7, with a possible D match to TRBD1 (5 bases). This CDR3 has 15 amino acids. The V gene lost 4 bases and the J gene lost 3 bases, with 16 bases spanning the gap. Germline assignment: CDR1 MNHEY and CDR2 SVGAGI. CDR3 in amino acids: CASSSPRGTGYEQYF. CDR3 in DNA: TGTGCCAGCAGTTCCCCAAGGGGAACGGGCTACGAGCAGTACTTC.

In this sample, this clone turned up a few times. This chain connects TRBV4-3 to TRBJ2-5; TRBD1 matches at 7 bases. With 0 bases clipped from V and 5 bases from J, the junction kept 12 bases outside the gene matches. CDR3 length: 17 amino acids. From germline, CDR1 is LGHNA and CDR2 YSLEER. In DNA form, the CDR3 reads TGCGCCAGCAGCCAAGATCCCGGGGACAGAAGTTCGGAGACCCAGTACTTC. As protein: CASSQDPGDRSSETQYF.

The chain joins TRBV5-6 to TRBJ2-5; 8 nucleotides match TRBD2. The CDR3 covers 16 residues. From germline, CDR1 is SGHDT and CDR2 YYEEEE. V was clipped by 1 base and J by 9 bases; unmatched bases: 14. The CDR3 DNA reads TGTGCCAGCAGCTTGCCGCTCTCAGGCCCGGGGGGGGCCCAGTACTTC. Translating gives CASSLPLSGPGGAQYF.

This chain uses TRBV5-1 with TRBJ2-4; D may be TRBD2 (6 bases). Trimming shortened V by 0 bases and J by 4 bases, and 11 bases separated the two germline ends. The CDR3 extends over 15 amino acids. The germline V gene encodes CDR1 SGHRS and CDR2 YFSETQ. For the CDR3, the DNA is TGCGCCAGCAGCTTGGGGAGCGGGCAAAAAAACATTCAGTACTTC. Residues: CASSLGSGQKNIQYF.

This clone was seen once. The V and J genes are TRBV18 and TRBJ2-7, with D possibly being TRBD1 (6 bases). Looked up from germline, CDR1 is KGHSH and CDR2 is LQKENI. The V and J ends lost 3 bases and 2 bases respectively, with 14 bases between them. The CDR3 is 15 amino acids. CDR3 sequence reads: CASSPTQGQTYEQYF. The CDR3 nucleotides are TGTGCCAGCTCACCTACACAAGGACAGACCTACGAGCAGTACTTC.

This clone came up a few times. Here the CDR3 reads CASSQVFERLSPYEQYF. CDR3 DNA sequence: TGCGCCAGCAGCCAAGTCTTTGAGCGACTTTCACCCTACGAGCAGTACTTC. The rearrangement uses TRBV4-3 and TRBJ2-7; D gene ambiguous. Germline V lookup: CDR1 LGHNA, CDR2 YSLEER. The CDR3 length is 17 residues. V lost 1 base and J 2 bases, leaving 18 bases between the germline ends.

The chain recombines TRBV5-1 with TRBJ2-1; maybe TRBD2 (5 bases). Trimming shortened V by 4 bases and J by 6 bases, and 8 bases separated the two germline ends. The germline V gene encodes CDR1 SGHRS and CDR2 YFSETQ. The CDR3 runs 12 residues. For the CDR3, the DNA is TGCGCCAGCAGCCCCGAGGGCAATGAGCAGTTCTTC. Encoded protein: CASSPEGNEQFF.

The gene calls are TRBV5-1 and TRBJ1-1; unclear D gene. The germline gives CDR1 SGHRS, CDR2 YFSETQ. The CDR3 has 15 amino acids. The V gene lost 0 bases and the J gene lost 5 bases, with 14 bases spanning the gap. The CDR3 region is CASSLAAKRGTEAFF. Here the CDR3 DNA reads TGCGCCAGCAGCTTGGCCGCCAAGCGAGGGACTGAAGCTTTCTTT.

The V gene is TRBV19, the J gene TRBJ2-1, with 7 bases identical to TRBD2. V lost 4 bases and J lost 0; bases outside the gene matches: 15. The germline CDR1 and CDR2 sequences are LNHDA and SQIVND (reference sequence). CDR3 length: 19 residues. The CDR3 here is CASSRGGSATLSSYNEQFF. Here the CDR3 DNA reads TGTGCCAGTAGTAGGGGGGGAAGTGCGACCCTGAGCTCCTACAATGAGCAGTTCTTC.

This clone was seen more than once but under ten times. This chain connects TRBV6-5 to TRBJ1-2, with D possibly TRBD1 on 5 matching bases. Germline V gene data show CDR1 as MNHEY and CDR2 as SVGAGI. This CDR3 has 13 amino acids. Trimming left V 6 bases short and J 4 bases short, with 12 bases between. CDR3 sequence reads: CASREGSGYGYTF. As DNA, the CDR3 is TGTGCCAGCAGGGAGGGGTCGGGCTATGGCTACACCTTC.

V usage is TRBV5-4 and J usage is TRBJ1-2, with TRBD1 matching over 10 bases. Germline V gives CDR1 SGHNT, CDR2 YYREEE (reference sequence). The ends lost 8 bases at V and 8 bases at J; junction bases unmatched: 9. This CDR3 comprises 13 residues. The CDR3 nucleotides read TGTGCCAGTCTCCGACAGGGGGCCAGGGGCTACACCTTC. This sequence encodes CASLRQGARGYTF.

This clone occurred a few times. This sequence joins TRBV5-6 and TRBJ2-5; 8 bases map to TRBD1. The CDR3 is 15 amino acids. V dropped 4 bases and J dropped 5; count of bases not matched to a gene: 10. The germline CDR1 and CDR2 sequences are SGHDT and YYEEEE. The CDR3 loop reads CASSTETGARETQYF. The DNA for the CDR3 is TGTGCCAGCAGCACAGAGACAGGGGCTAGGGAGACCCAGTACTTC.

V usage is TRBV7-9 and J usage is TRBJ2-7, with D possibly TRBD2 on 6 matching bases. Germline CDR1 reads SEHNR; CDR2 reads FQNEAQ (reference sequence). CDR3 length: 13 residues. Trimming left V 7 bases short and J 6 bases short, with 16 bases between. CDR3 sequence reads: CASTQWRDGEQYF. The CDR3 coding sequence is TGTGCCAGCACCCAGTGGCGGGATGGCGAGCAGTACTTC.

This clone was seen only once. The rearrangement joins TRBV7-8 to TRBJ2-2; D not resolved. CDR1 and CDR2 (germline): SGHVS, FQNEAQ. V was clipped by 1 base and J by 3 bases, with 9 bases between them. The CDR3 sequence is 15 residues long. The CDR3 reads CASSLDPRDTGELFF. The CDR3, as DNA: TGTGCCAGCAGCTTAGACCCGCGTGACACCGGGGAGCTGTTTTTT.

The chain has TRBV7-3 and TRBJ2-2, with 11 bases lining up with TRBD2. The CDR3 loop spans 16 amino acids. CDR1 and CDR2 from the germline V gene are SGHTA and FQGTGA. Trimming at V came to 5 bases and at J to 5 bases, leaving 7 bases not matched to a gene. The chain's CDR3 is CASSLYSGRGTGELFF. For the CDR3, the DNA is TGTGCCAGCAGCCTATATAGCGGGAGGGGGACCGGGGAGCTGTTTTTT.

This clone showed up just once. The genes are TRBV18 and TRBJ2-7; 9 bases match TRBD1. Per the germline V gene, CDR1 is KGHSH and CDR2 is LQKENI. The CDR3 loop spans 15 amino acids. Unmatched junction bases numbered 10, after V lost 6 bases and J lost 4 bases. CDR3 coding DNA: TGTGCCAGCTCGCCTTACAGGGGGCTACCGTACGAGCAGTACTTC. Translating it yields CASSPYRGLPYEQYF.

The chain links TRBV18 to TRBJ2-7, with 8 positions matching TRBD1. The CDR3 spans 13 residues. Germline V gene sequence: CDR1 KGHSH, CDR2 LQKENI. J lost 5 bases, V lost 4 bases, and 4 bases had no gene match. The CDR3 DNA reads as TGTGCCAGCTCACGAGGGACAGGCAACGAGCAGTACTTC. Translating gives CASSRGTGNEQYF.

The CDR3, as DNA: TGTGCCAGCAGCTTGGAGCAGGGGGCCTATAATTCACCCCTCCACTTT. Residues: CASSLEQGAYNSPLHF. The J gene is TRBJ1-6, the V gene TRBV5-4; TRBD1 aligns across 7 bases. The CDR3 covers 16 residues. Trimming cost V 0 bases and J 2 bases; bases outside gene matches: 2. CDR1 is SGHNT, CDR2 YYREEE, per germline (reference sequence).